The TCR beta chain described here comes from a study of OX40 agonist ivuxolimab in advanced cancers. Study summary: Every 2 weeks, patients received ivuxolimab intravenously, dosed at 0.01 to 10 mg/kg. Dose-escalation cases comprised hepatocellular carcinoma, melanoma, renal cell or head and neck cancer.

Study-wide results and limits: Clonal expansion from baseline to week 6 occurred in both CD4+ and CD8+ T cells.

Concerning this clone: Its specificity is unknown.

TCRdb's copy holds only in-frame clones and misses some; the assay was immunoSEQ multiplex PCR. The profile shows around 53,000 clones, over 90% of them singletons. Germline V gene sequence: CDR1 MNHEY, CDR2 SMNVEV (reference sequence). CDR3 length: 14 residues. Between the trimmed V and J ends, which lost 6 bases and 4 bases, there was a span of 16 bases. This TCR was sampled from an adult with an advanced solid tumor such as melanoma, head and neck, liver or kidney cancer. The chain joins TRBV27 to TRBJ2-7; maybe TRBD2 (6 bases). The sample here was CD4+ or CD8+ T cells sorted from blood, taken in a trial of the OX40 agonist ivuxolimab. CDR3 residues: CASSLRGLTYEQYF. CDR3 DNA sequence: TGTGCCAGCAGCCTTAGGGGACTGACGTACGAGCAGTACTTC.